Presented here are 25 T cell receptor beta chains from one specimen sequenced in a study of blood T cell repertoires in COVID-19. Only in-frame clones appear in the TCRdb table, and some are missing; sequencing was by immunoSEQ multiplex PCR. Seen here are approximately 210,000 clones, approximately 90% observed once, and the top ten hold 4.4%. Specimen: peripheral blood. Receptors were obtained from a human donor in a cohort sampled during active COVID-19.

The chain has TRBV4-1 and TRBJ2-7, with TRBD2 matching over 10 bases. The CDR3 loop spans 16 amino acids. After removal of 6 bases from V and 2 bases from J, the junction contained 10 bases not matched to a gene. CDR1 is MGHRA, CDR2 YSYEKL, per germline. The CDR3 region is CASRRTLAGGTYEQYF. The CDR3 DNA reads TGCGCCAGCAGACGCACTTTAGCGGGGGGCACCTACGAGCAGTACTTC.

The chain joins TRBV2 to TRBJ2-7; 7 positions match TRBD2. Germline trimming cut 10 bases from V and 5 bases from J; bases unmatched to any gene: 5. The CDR3 loop spans 11 amino acids. Germline CDR1 SNHLY, CDR2 FYNNEI. CDR3 loop: CANRRGDEQYF. In nucleotides, the CDR3 is TGTGCCAATCGTCGGGGGGACGAGCAGTACTTC.

The chain joins TRBV24-1 to TRBJ2-5, with 8 bases aligning to TRBD1. J was trimmed by 5 bases and V by 4 bases; bases with no gene match: 14. The germline V gene encodes CDR1 KGHDR and CDR2 SFDVKD. This CDR3 is 17 amino acids long. CDR3 coding DNA: TGTGCCACCAGTGAGATGCTGGGACAGGAGCCACGGGAGACCCAGTACTTC. Protein: CATSEMLGQEPRETQYF.

V gene TRBV5-6 combines with J gene TRBJ1-5; D is unresolved. CDR3 length equals 15 residues. CDR1 is SGHDT and CDR2 is YYEEEE in the germline V gene. Trimming pared 5 bases from V and 5 bases from J, leaving 17 bases between. The CDR3 here is CASRKPGSADQPQHF. CDR3 in DNA: TGTGCCAGCAGGAAACCGGGATCGGCGGATCAGCCCCAGCATTTT.

This sequence joins TRBV6-5 and TRBJ2-5; the match to TRBD2 covers 11 bases. Germline loops: CDR1 MNHEY, CDR2 SVGAGI. CDR3 length: 14 amino acids. The V and J ends lost 6 bases and 4 bases, in that order; junction bases with no gene match: 4. DNA of the CDR3: TGTGCCAGCAGGCGCGGACTAGCGGGAGAGACCCAGTACTTC. This translates into CASRRGLAGETQYF.

The V call is TRBV5-1, the J call TRBJ2-1; possibly TRBD2 for D (5 bases). V shed 3 bases and J shed 0 bases, with 10 bases lying between them. This CDR3 has 15 residues. Germline V gene data show CDR1 as SGHRS and CDR2 as YFSETQ. The CDR3 DNA sequence: TGCGCCAGCAGCTACGAAGGGAGCTCCTACAATGAGCAGTTCTTC. This gives the protein CASSYEGSSYNEQFF.

V and J are TRBV10-3 and TRBJ2-5, with a tentative D call TRBD2 (6 bases). The ends were cut back, 6 bases at V and 2 bases at J, with 10 bases in the middle. From germline, CDR1 is ENHRY and CDR2 SYGVKD. The CDR3 spans 13 residues. CDR3 DNA: TGTGCCATCAGCCCCGGGGGTCAAGAGACCCAGTACTTC. Encoded protein: CAISPGGQETQYF.

The chain carries TRBV2 and TRBJ1-2; the D is unclear. The CDR3 is 13 amino acids. Trimming removed 5 bases from V and 8 bases from J, with 15 bases in between. Germline CDR1 is SNHLY and CDR2 is FYNNEI. The CDR3 sequence is CASSLGFWEGYTF. The DNA for the CDR3 is TGTGCCAGCAGTCTGGGGTTTTGGGAGGGCTACACCTTC. Variable domain in full (rest from reference TRBV2 and TRBJ1-2): EPEVTQTPSHQVTQMGQEVILRCVPISNHLYFYWYRQILGQKVEFLVSFYNNEISEKSEIFDDQFSVERPDGSNFTLKIRSTKLEDSAMYFCASSLGFWEGYTFGSGTRLTVV.

The chain uses TRBV19 and TRBJ2-7, with D tentatively TRBD2 (6 bases). V gave up 3 bases and J gave up 7 bases, with 19 bases separating them. The germline V gene encodes CDR1 LNHDA and CDR2 SQIVND (reference sequence). The CDR3 is 15 residues long. This CDR3 reads CASSIGGSNWREQYF. For the CDR3, the DNA is TGTGCCAGTAGTATTGGGGGGTCAAATTGGAGGGAGCAGTACTTC.

The chain combines TRBV3-1 (or the pseudogene TRBV3-2) with TRBJ1-1, with D unresolved. The germline CDR1 and CDR2 sequences are LGHDT and YNNKEL (reference sequence). V was pared by 5 bases and J by 2 bases, with 15 bases between. This CDR3 region has 15 residues. The CDR3 spells CASSYRGRVNTEAFF. CDR3 nucleotide sequence: TGTGCCAGCAGCTACCGGGGAAGGGTCAACACTGAAGCTTTCTTT.

The chain employs TRBV30 and TRBJ1-5, with D possibly being TRBD1 (6 bases). Trimming took 0 bases from V and 0 from J, leaving 9 bases between them. The length of the CDR3 is 15 residues. Germline lookup yields CDR1 GTSNPN and CDR2 SVGIG (reference sequence). Here the CDR3 reads CAWSVDSYSNQPQHF. The CDR3 DNA sequence: TGTGCCTGGAGTGTGGACAGTTATAGCAATCAGCCCCAGCATTTT.

The V and J genes are TRBV16 and TRBJ2-5; D is undetermined. Per the germline V gene, CDR1 is KGHSY and CDR2 is FQNENV. The CDR3 length is 13 residues. Trimming shortened V by 2 bases and J by 3 bases, and 7 bases separated the two germline ends. CDR3 nucleotide sequence: TGTGCCAGCAGCCAAATGAGTAAAGAGACCCAGTACTTC. This encodes CASSQMSKETQYF. Supplemented by reference TRBV16 and TRBJ2-5, the full variable domain reads GEEVAQTPKHLVRGEGQKAKLYCAPIKGHSYVFWYQQVLKNEFKFLISFQNENVFDETGMPKERFSAKCLPNSPCSLEIQATKLEDSAVYFCASSQMSKETQYFGPGTRLLVL.

The rearrangement links TRBV18 to TRBJ2-7; D is perhaps TRBD2 (5 bases). The V gene's germline CDR1 is KGHSH and CDR2 LQKENI. Trimming took 2 bases from V and 5 from J, leaving 13 bases between them. This CDR3 contains 14 residues. The CDR3 loop is CASSPEGRGDEQYF. CDR3 in DNA: TGTGCCAGCTCACCAGAGGGTCGTGGCGACGAGCAGTACTTC.

The rearrangement uses TRBV4-1 and TRBJ1-1, with 11 nucleotides matching TRBD1. J was trimmed by 4 bases and V by 2 bases; bases with no gene match: 3. Germline lookup yields CDR1 MGHRA and CDR2 YSYEKL. The CDR3 consists of 15 residues. CDR3 region: CASSQPGTGGTEAFF. The CDR3, as DNA: TGCGCCAGCAGCCAACCCGGGACAGGGGGCACTGAAGCTTTCTTT.

The V call is TRBV10-3, the J call TRBJ2-7; D is possibly TRBD1 (6 bases). CDR1 and CDR2 (germline): ENHRY, SYGVKD. The CDR3 is made up of 15 amino acids. The V and J ends lost 1 base and 3 bases respectively, with 13 bases between them. The CDR3 DNA reads TGTGCCATCAGTGAGTTCTGGGGGCTCCACTACGAGCAGTACTTC. Protein: CAISEFWGLHYEQYF.

This chain joins TRBV19 and TRBJ2-1; 7 positions match TRBD2. Germline CDR1 is LNHDA and CDR2 is SQIVND (reference sequence). V lost 10 bases, J lost 4 bases, and 10 bases stayed unmatched. The CDR3 is 14 residues long. DNA for the CDR3: TGTGCCAACCCGGGACTAAAGGAGTACAATGAGCAGTTCTTC. Its protein is CANPGLKEYNEQFF.

The gene calls are TRBV7-8 and TRBJ2-7, with D uncertain. Looked up from germline, CDR1 is SGHVS and CDR2 is FQNEAQ. V shed 5 bases and J shed 7 bases, with 9 bases lying between them. CDR3 length: 11 residues. The CDR3 spells CASSPGLEQYF. For the CDR3, the DNA is TGTGCCAGCAGCCCGGGTCTTGAGCAGTACTTC.

CDR3 amino acids: CASSNRGTTNEKLFF. The CDR3 DNA is TGTGCCAGCAGCAACAGGGGGACAACTAATGAAAAACTGTTTTTT. The chain joins TRBV7-2 to TRBJ1-4; 8 bases are a match to TRBD1. V dropped 5 bases and J dropped 0; count of bases not matched to a gene: 2. The CDR3 covers 15 residues. In germline, CDR1 is SGHTA, CDR2 FQGNSA.

The chain employs TRBV9 and TRBJ2-1, with 11 bases matching TRBD1. The length of the CDR3 is 16 residues. The V gene end was trimmed by 3 bases and the J gene end by 6 bases; junction bases not matched to a gene: 8. The germline V gene encodes CDR1 SGDLS and CDR2 YYNGEE. CDR3 sequence reads: CASSAAGQGAFNEQFF. The CDR3 bases are TGTGCCAGCAGCGCGGCCGGACAGGGGGCGTTCAATGAGCAGTTCTTC. Based on the CDR3 plus reference TRBV9 and TRBJ2-1, the full variable domain is DSGVTQTPKHLITATGQRVTLRCSPRSGDLSVYWYQQSLDQGLQFLIQYYNGEERAKGNILERFSAQQFPDLHSELNLSSLELGDSALYFCASSAAGQGAFNEQFFGPGTRLTVL.

In DNA form, the CDR3 reads TGTGCCAGTAGTATAGTAGGGGGACGCTACTATGGCTACACCTTC. Protein sequence: CASSIVGGRYYGYTF. The chain carries TRBV19 and TRBJ1-2; a weak D match, TRBD1 (6 bases). Deletions cut 1 base from V and 3 bases from J, with 12 bases between. The CDR3 runs 15 residues. CDR1 LNHDA and CDR2 SQIVND come from the germline V gene (reference sequence).

The chain couples TRBV27 to TRBJ1-1, with 7 bases aligning to TRBD1. CDR1 and CDR2 (germline): MNHEY, SMNVEV (reference sequence). V gave up 6 bases and J gave up 4 bases; unmatched junction bases: 8. The length of the CDR3 is 14 residues. Here the CDR3 reads CASRVQGWGTEAFF. DNA of the CDR3: TGTGCCAGCAGAGTACAGGGGTGGGGCACTGAAGCTTTCTTT.

This chain's CDR3 is CASSTSTTSSYEQYF. CDR3 DNA sequence: TGTGCCAGCAGCACCAGCACTACTAGCTCCTACGAGCAGTACTTC. The chain combines TRBV9 with TRBJ2-7; tentative D call: TRBD2 (5 bases). Per the germline V gene, CDR1 is SGDLS and CDR2 is YYNGEE. V gave up 4 bases and J gave up 0 bases, with 14 bases separating them. The CDR3 length is 15 residues.

The gene calls are TRBV6-5 and TRBJ1-5; 8 bases agree with TRBD1. Germline loops: CDR1 MNHEY, CDR2 SVGAGI. After removal of 6 bases from V and 1 base from J, the junction contained 2 bases not matched to a gene. This CDR3 has 14 amino acids. The CDR3 here is CASSRTGSNQPQHF. The CDR3 nucleotides read TGTGCCAGCAGCCGGACAGGGAGCAATCAGCCCCAGCATTTT.

The chain carries TRBV27 and TRBJ2-7; TRBD1 might be the D (7 bases). Germline CDR1 is MNHEY and CDR2 is SMNVEV (reference sequence). The CDR3 loop spans 14 amino acids. V was shortened by 4 bases and J by 5 bases, with 15 bases between the two germline ends. The CDR3 sequence: CASSSVTGRHEQYF. CDR3 sequence (DNA): TGTGCCAGCAGTTCGGTGACAGGGAGGCACGAGCAGTACTTC.

The chain links TRBV7-9 to TRBJ2-7; the match to TRBD1 covers 11 bases. Trimming removed 5 bases from V and 6 bases from J; junction bases left unmatched: 12. This CDR3 has 16 residues. From germline, CDR1 is SEHNR and CDR2 FQNEAQ (reference sequence). CDR3 sequence (DNA): TGTGCCAGCAGCGGAGATCGAGGGGACAGGGGGTTCGAGCAGTACTTC. Translation gives CASSGDRGDRGFEQYF.